A few counts support the clone carrying this T cell receptor beta chain. Its antigen remains unknown. Generated by immunoSEQ multiplex PCR, the TCRdb table keeps only in-frame clones and is missing some. The sample consists of 240,000 or so clones, around 88% of them appearing once. The germline V gene has CDR1 LGHNA and CDR2 YNFKEQ. The CDR3 loop spans 16 amino acids. V shed 0 bases and J shed 6 bases, with 15 bases lying between them. These data are taken from a study of cytomegalovirus exposure and HLA in healthy donors. Study-level background: The 90 to 150 validation repertoires used the same platform as the 666 first-cohort repertoires, a later analysis reported.

Study findings and constraints: Clusters of TCRs from the first cohort tended to co-occur in the 110 or so validation repertoires (as a later analysis found). Some TCR beta chains (more than 150 of them) were listed as cytomegalovirus-associated.

The specimen was PBMCs. The clonotype comes from a woman in her thirties in good health and CMV-seropositive. The rearrangement links TRBV4-2 to TRBJ2-1; TRBD2 might be the D (6 bases). CDR3: CASSQDLGSGSNEQFF. CDR3 DNA sequence: TGTGCCAGCAGCCAAGATTTAGGAAGCGGGTCCAATGAGCAGTTCTTC.